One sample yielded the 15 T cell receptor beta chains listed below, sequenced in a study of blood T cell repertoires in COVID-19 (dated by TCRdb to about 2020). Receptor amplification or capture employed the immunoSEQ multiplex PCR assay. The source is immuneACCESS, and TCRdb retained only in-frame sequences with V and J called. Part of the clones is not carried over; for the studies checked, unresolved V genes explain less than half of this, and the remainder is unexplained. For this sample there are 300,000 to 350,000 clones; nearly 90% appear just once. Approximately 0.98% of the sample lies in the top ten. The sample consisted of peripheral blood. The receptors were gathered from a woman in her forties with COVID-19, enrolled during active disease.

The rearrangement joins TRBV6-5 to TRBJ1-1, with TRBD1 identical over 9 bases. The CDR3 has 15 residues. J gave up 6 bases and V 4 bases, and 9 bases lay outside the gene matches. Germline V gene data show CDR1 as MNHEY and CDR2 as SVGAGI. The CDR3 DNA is TGTGCCAGCAGTTCAACTCCGGACAGGGGCCCTGAAGCTTTCTTT. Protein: CASSSTPDRGPEAFF.

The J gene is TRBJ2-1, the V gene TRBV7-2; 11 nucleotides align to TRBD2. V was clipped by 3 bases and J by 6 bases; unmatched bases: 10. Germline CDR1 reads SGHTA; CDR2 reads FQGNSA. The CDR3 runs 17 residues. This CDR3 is CASSLGLAGGPSNEQFF. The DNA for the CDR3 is TGTGCCAGCAGCTTGGGATTAGCGGGAGGGCCTTCCAATGAGCAGTTCTTC.

The CDR3 region is CASSLWTGGQTEAFF. CDR3 DNA sequence: TGTGCCAGCAGTTTATGGACCGGGGGGCAAACTGAAGCTTTCTTT. V and J are TRBV28 and TRBJ1-1, with D maybe TRBD1 (6 bases). V dropped 0 bases and J dropped 5 bases, with 13 bases sitting between them. Germline CDR1 and CDR2: MDHEN and SYDVKM. The CDR3 runs 15 residues.

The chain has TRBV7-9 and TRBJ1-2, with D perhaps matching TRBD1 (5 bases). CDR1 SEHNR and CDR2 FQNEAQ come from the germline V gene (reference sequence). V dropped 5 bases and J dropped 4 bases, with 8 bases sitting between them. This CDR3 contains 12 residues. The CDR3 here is CASSRDFYGYTF. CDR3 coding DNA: TGTGCCAGCAGCAGGGACTTCTATGGCTACACCTTC.

CDR3 in amino acids: CASSYTGGYTF. The CDR3 DNA is TGTGCCAGCAGTTACACGGGTGGCTACACCTTC. V and J are TRBV6-6 and TRBJ1-2; D remains unclear. CDR3 length: 11 residues. CDR1 is MNHNY and CDR2 is SVGAGI in the germline V gene (reference sequence). V dropped 2 bases and J dropped 7 bases, with 5 bases sitting between them.

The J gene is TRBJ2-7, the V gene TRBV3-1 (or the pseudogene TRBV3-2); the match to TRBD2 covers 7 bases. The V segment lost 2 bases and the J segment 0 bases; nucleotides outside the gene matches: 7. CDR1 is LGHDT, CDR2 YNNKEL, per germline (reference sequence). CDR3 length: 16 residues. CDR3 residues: CASSQLGGGSSYEQYF. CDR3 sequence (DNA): TGTGCCAGCAGCCAATTGGGGGGAGGGAGCTCCTACGAGCAGTACTTC.

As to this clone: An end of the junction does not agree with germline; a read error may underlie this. CDR3 amino acids: CASSITGVTEAFF. The DNA for the CDR3 is TGTGCCAGCAGCATAACAGGGGTCACTGAAGCTTTCTTT. The chain is built from TRBV7-3 and TRBJ1-1; 7 nucleotides agree with TRBD1. The CDR3 extends over 13 amino acids. Germline V gene lookup returns CDR1 SGHTA and CDR2 FQGTGA.

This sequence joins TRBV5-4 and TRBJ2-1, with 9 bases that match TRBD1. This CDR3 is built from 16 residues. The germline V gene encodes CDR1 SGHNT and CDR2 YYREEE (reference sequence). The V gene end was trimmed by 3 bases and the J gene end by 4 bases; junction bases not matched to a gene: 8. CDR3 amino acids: CASSSARDRGYNEQFF. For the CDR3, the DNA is TGTGCCAGCAGCTCGGCGCGAGACAGGGGGTACAATGAGCAGTTCTTC.

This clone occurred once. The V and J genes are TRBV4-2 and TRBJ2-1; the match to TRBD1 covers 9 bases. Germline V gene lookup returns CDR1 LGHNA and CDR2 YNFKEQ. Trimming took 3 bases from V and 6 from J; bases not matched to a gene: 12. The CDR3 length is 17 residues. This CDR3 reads CASSQGQGGGESNEQFF. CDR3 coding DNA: TGTGCCAGCAGCCAGGGACAGGGAGGGGGCGAATCCAATGAGCAGTTCTTC.

CDR3 nucleotide sequence: TGTGCCAGCAGTTCTAACGAAGGACAGCATAATTCACCCCTCCACTTT. Its protein product is CASSSNEGQHNSPLHF. The chain links TRBV28 to TRBJ1-6; weak D call: TRBD1 (6 bases). Per germline, CDR1 MDHEN and CDR2 SYDVKM. V was cut by 4 bases and J by 5 bases, with 15 bases left in between. This CDR3 has 16 amino acids.

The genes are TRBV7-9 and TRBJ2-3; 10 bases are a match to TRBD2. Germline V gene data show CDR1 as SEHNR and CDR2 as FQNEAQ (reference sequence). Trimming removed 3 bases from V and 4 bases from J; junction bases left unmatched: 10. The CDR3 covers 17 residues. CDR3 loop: CASSFSQRGGSPDTQYF. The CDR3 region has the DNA TGTGCCAGCAGCTTTAGCCAGCGGGGGGGCTCCCCAGATACGCAGTATTTT.

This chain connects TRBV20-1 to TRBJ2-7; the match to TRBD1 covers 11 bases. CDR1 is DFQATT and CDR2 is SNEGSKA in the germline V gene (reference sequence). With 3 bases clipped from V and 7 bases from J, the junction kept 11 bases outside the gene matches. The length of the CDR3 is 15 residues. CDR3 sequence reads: CSASWADRGPLEQYF. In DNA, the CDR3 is TGCAGTGCTAGTTGGGCGGACAGGGGGCCCTTAGAGCAGTACTTC.

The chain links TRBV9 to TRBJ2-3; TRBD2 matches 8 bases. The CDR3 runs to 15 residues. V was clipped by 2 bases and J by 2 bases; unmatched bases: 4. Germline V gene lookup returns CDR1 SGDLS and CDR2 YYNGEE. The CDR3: CASSVSGGYTDTQYF. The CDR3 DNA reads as TGTGCCAGCAGCGTGAGCGGGGGTTACACAGATACGCAGTATTTT. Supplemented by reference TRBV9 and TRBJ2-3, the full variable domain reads DSGVTQTPKHLITATGQRVTLRCSPRSGDLSVYWYQQSLDQGLQFLIQYYNGEERAKGNILERFSAQQFPDLHSELNLSSLELGDSALYFCASSVSGGYTDTQYFGPGTRLTVL.

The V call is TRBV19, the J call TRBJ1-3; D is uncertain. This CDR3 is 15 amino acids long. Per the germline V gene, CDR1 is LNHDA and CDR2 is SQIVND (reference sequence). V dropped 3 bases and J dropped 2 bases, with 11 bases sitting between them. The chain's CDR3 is CASSIPAGTGNTIYF. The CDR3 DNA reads TGTGCCAGTAGTATTCCTGCAGGCACTGGAAACACCATATATTTT. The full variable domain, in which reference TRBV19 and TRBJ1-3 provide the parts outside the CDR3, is DGGITQSPKYLFRKEGQNVTLSCEQNLNHDAMYWYRQDPGQGLRLIYYSQIVNDFQKGDIAEGYSVSREKKESFPLTVTSAQKNPTAFYLCASSIPAGTGNTIYFGEGSWLTVV.

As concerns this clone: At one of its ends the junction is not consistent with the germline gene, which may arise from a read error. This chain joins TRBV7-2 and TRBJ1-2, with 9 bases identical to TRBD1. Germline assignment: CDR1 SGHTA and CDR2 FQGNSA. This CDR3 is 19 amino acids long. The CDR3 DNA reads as TGTGCCAGCAGATTAGGAAAAGGACAGGGGAAAGGGACTAACTATGGCTACACCTTC. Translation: CASRLGKGQGKGTNYGYTF.